Listed below are T cell receptor beta chains from one sample, sequenced in a study of T cell changes during pregnancy in multiple sclerosis. Data came from immunoSEQ multiplex PCR; TCRdb stores just in-frame clones and leaves some out. The sample lists about 30,000 clones; 70% to 90% were seen once. The input for sequencing was CD8+ T cells from peripheral blood mononuclear cells, taken in the second trimester of pregnancy. The source is a female donor with multiple sclerosis, enrolled in a pregnancy study. The CDR3 runs from the conserved cysteine through the conserved F or W. D genes are given only for firm matches. A clone size is listed for some rows: how often the clone was seen (once, few, many), or a class if it is expanded.

v_gene: TRBV7-9
abundance: -
j_gene: TRBJ2-5
d_gene: TRBD2
CDR3nt: TGTGCCAGCAGCTTTCTAAGCGGGGGGGCCCTAGGGGAGACCCAGTACTTC
CDR3aa: CASSFLSGGALGETQYF

v_gene: TRBV6-5
abundance: -
j_gene: TRBJ2-5
d_gene: TRBD1
CDR3nt: TGTGCCAGCAGAAACAGGGGTTTCGGCCAAGAGACCCAGTACTTC
CDR3aa: CASRNRGFGQETQYF

v_gene: TRBV6-1
abundance: -
j_gene: TRBJ2-1
d_gene: TRBD2
CDR3nt: TGTGCCAGCAGTGAAGATCTAGGGAGGGCCTACAATGAGCAGTTCTTC
CDR3aa: CASSEDLGRAYNEQFF

v_gene: TRBV4-2
abundance: -
j_gene: TRBJ1-2
d_gene: TRBD1
CDR3nt: TGTGCCAGCAGCCGGGTCGGGGACAGTCAAATAACTTACTATGGCTACACCTTC
CDR3aa: CASSRVGDSQITYYGYTF

v_gene: TRBV11-2
abundance: medium-sized
j_gene: TRBJ2-7
d_gene: TRBD1
CDR3nt: TGTGCCAGCAGCTACGGGACAGGGAACGAGCAGTACTTC
CDR3aa: CASSYGTGNEQYF

v_gene: TRBV10-3
abundance: -
j_gene: TRBJ2-7
d_gene: TRBD2
CDR3nt: TGTGCCATCGGTGGAGCTAGCGGGATCGGAGAGGACGAGCAGTACTTC
CDR3aa: CAIGGASGIGEDEQYF

v_gene: TRBV27
abundance: once
j_gene: TRBJ1-1
d_gene: -
CDR3nt: TGTGCCAGCAGTTTACTAGGGGGTATGACTGAAGCTTTCTTT
CDR3aa: CASSLLGGMTEAFF

v_gene: TRBV7-2
abundance: once
j_gene: TRBJ2-7
d_gene: -
CDR3nt: TGTGCCAGCAGCCCTATAGGATTCGAGGAGTCCGGGCAGTACTTC
CDR3aa: CASSPIGFEESGQYF

v_gene: TRBV7-9
abundance: -
j_gene: TRBJ1-2
d_gene: TRBD1
CDR3nt: TGTGCCAGCAGCTTAGGGGGCGGCGGGACAGGGCTTGTCGGTGGCTACACCTTC
CDR3aa: CASSLGGGGTGLVGGYTF

v_gene: TRBV29-1
abundance: -
j_gene: TRBJ2-7
d_gene: -
CDR3nt: TGCAGCGTTGAAACGCGGGAAGCCTACGAGCAGTACTTC
CDR3aa: CSVETREAYEQYF

v_gene: TRBV7-9
abundance: -
j_gene: TRBJ1-2
d_gene: -
CDR3nt: TGTGCCAGCAGCTTAGGCGCCAGGGGCTATGGCTACACCTTC
CDR3aa: CASSLGARGYGYTF

v_gene: TRBV13
abundance: once
j_gene: TRBJ1-1
d_gene: -
CDR3nt: TGTGCCAGCAGCTTAGTGGGGGGTAAAGCTTTCTTT
CDR3aa: CASSLVGGKAFF

v_gene: TRBV30
abundance: -
j_gene: TRBJ2-1
d_gene: -
CDR3nt: TGTGCCTGGAGTGTACCGGGTACTGCGGGACCTGTAAAGGAGGTCTTC
CDR3aa: CAWSVPGTAGPVKEVF

v_gene: TRBV2
abundance: once
j_gene: TRBJ1-2
d_gene: -
CDR3nt: TGTGCCAGCAGTTATACTGCAGGGCACTATGGCTACACCTTC
CDR3aa: CASSYTAGHYGYTF